This T cell receptor beta chain is drawn from a study of shared clonotypes between healthy human individuals. Study context: The study enrolled a couple of women and a few men aged 18 to 49.

Study results and caveats: Genetic and exposure-history diversity was limited by the few donors.

As regards this clone: The antigen remains unidentified.

Sorted-subset replicate PCRs used about 200 ng DNA, around 31,000 T cell genomes. Sequenced by immunoSEQ multiplex PCR; TCRdb stores in-frame clones only, minus some. The table has some 500,000 clones, about 96% seen once. Material for sequencing was naive CD4+ T cells sorted from blood. Subset of the sample: CD45RA+ positively selected. The receptor's source is a woman younger than 45 in good health.

CDR3 DNA: TGTGCCAGCAAGAGTAGCGGGAGTTTCTACAATGAGCAGTTCTTC. It yields the protein CASKSSGSFYNEQFF. The chain joins TRBV27 to TRBJ2-1; 9 bases match TRBD2. This CDR3 comprises 15 residues. Trimming took 7 bases from V and 3 from J; bases not matched to a gene: 7. Germline assignment: CDR1 MNHEY and CDR2 SMNVEV (reference sequence).